The TCR beta chain under discussion was sequenced for a study of CXCR3-negative and CXCR3-positive naive CD8 T cells. General study findings and limits: Similar TRBV-TRBJ usage was seen in naive cells (both CXCR3-negative and CXCR3-positive), but memory cells differed. CXCR3-positive naive cells carried more hydrophobic TRB CDR3s than CXCR3-negative naive cells did. Both naive subsets had comparably high diversity; memory CD8+ cells much lower.

All TRB cDNA libraries came from 5' RACE performed with UMI labels. TCRdb re-called the 5' RACE reads; one entry per CDR3 protein, DNA not given. The sample table sets out around 160,000 distinct CDR3 sequences. Comments on this clonotype: Its cognate antigen is unknown.

Sorts that each held approximately 300,000 cells were run in triplicate for every CD8+ T cell subset. Definition of naive CD8+ T cells rested on a CD45RO-CCR7+CD27+CD95- profile. The CDR3 runs to 15 residues. Germline lookup yields CDR1 SQVTM and CDR2 ANQGSEA. Material for sequencing was naive CXCR3+ CD8+ T cells from blood. Documented subset: CD45RO-CCR7+CD27+CD95- naive CD8+ T cells expressing CXCR3 (TNR3+). The genes are TRBV29-1 and TRBJ2-1; TCRdb names TRBD2, which stays unverified in the absence of DNA. The source is a human donor in good health. Some clones in this sample may be carry-over from other donors' samples. CDR3 amino acids: CSVEGLAGGYNEQFF.